A selection of T cell receptor beta chains follows, all from one sample in a study of shared clonotypes between healthy human individuals. Repertoires were generated with immunoSEQ multiplex PCR, while TCRdb's copy carries only in-frame clones and drops some. Among fewer than 850,000 clones listed, roughly 78% were seen once. The sample consisted of memory CD4+ T cells sorted from blood. The receptor set was obtained from a woman aged 25 to 39 in good health. Both conserved end residues are part of each CDR3. The D gene is left open where the match is weak. For some rows the clone size is stated as once, few or many, or as a class when expanded; others skip it.

TRBJ2-7 TRBV10-3 TRBD2 NA 17 CAISDPSSSGSSYEQYF TGTGCCATCAGTGACCCCTCCTCTAGCGGAAGCTCCTACGAGCAGTACTTC
TRBJ2-7 TRBV13 TRBD1 NA 13 CASSEPTGGEQYF TGTGCCAGCAGCGAGCCCACAGGGGGCGAGCAGTACTTC
TRBJ1-1 TRBV18 NA NA 13 CASSPTAYTEAFF TGTGCCAGCTCACCTACAGCATACACTGAAGCTTTCTTT
TRBJ2-3 TRBV21-1 NA once 17 CASSDRGLAGRADTQYF TGTGCCAGCAGCGACCGGGGACTAGCGGGACGGGCAGATACGCAGTATTTT
TRBJ2-7 TRBV5-6 NA NA 15 CASSRGWGRAYEQYF TGTGCCAGCAGCCGAGGATGGGGCCGCGCCTACGAGCAGTACTTC
TRBJ2-7 TRBV4-1 NA NA 15 CASSQDPDRTYEQYF TGCGCCAGCAGCCAAGATCCCGACAGAACCTACGAGCAGTACTTC
TRBJ2-2 TRBV6-5 NA many 15 CASSLRSENTGELFF TGTGCCAGCAGTTTAAGGAGCGAGAACACCGGGGAGCTGTTTTTT
TRBJ2-7 TRBV2 TRBD1 NA 13 CASLGQDVYEQYF TGTGCCAGCTTAGGACAGGATGTCTACGAGCAGTACTTC
TRBJ2-2 TRBV5-8 NA NA 11 CASSLAGELFF TGTGCCAGCAGCTTGGCCGGGGAGCTGTTTTTT
TRBJ2-1 TRBV27 TRBD2 NA 15 CASSRSGRSPNEQFF TGTGCCAGCAGCCGTAGCGGGAGAAGTCCCAATGAGCAGTTCTTC
TRBJ2-2 TRBV6-6 TRBD2 once 15 CASSFALAGAGELFF TGTGCCAGCAGTTTCGCGCTAGCGGGAGCCGGGGAGCTGTTTTTT
TRBJ2-4 TRBV28 TRBD1 NA 14 CASSEQGAKNIQYF TGTGCCAGCAGTGAACAGGGGGCCAAAAACATTCAGTACTTC
TRBJ2-5 TRBV20-1 NA NA 11 CSASGGETQYF TGCAGTGCCTCGGGCGGGGAGACCCAGTACTTC
TRBJ1-3 TRBV4-1 NA NA 19 CASSRRQDTSTLSGNTIYF TGCGCCAGCAGCCGCAGACAGGATACATCGACTCTCTCTGGAAACACCATATATTTT
TRBJ2-3 TRBV7-6 NA NA 15 CASSPRQTGTDTQYF TGTGCCAGCAGCCCCAGACAGACGGGCACAGATACGCAGTATTTT
TRBJ2-1 TRBV4-1 NA few 16 CASSQDPQGQYNEQFF TGCGCCAGCAGCCAAGATCCCCAGGGGCAGTACAATGAGCAGTTCTTC
TRBJ1-1 TRBV28 NA NA 14 CASSPVGPNTEAFF TGTGCCAGCAGCCCCGTAGGGCCGAACACTGAAGCTTTCTTT
TRBJ2-7 TRBV30 TRBD1 NA 12 CAWGGQGYEQYF TGTGCCTGGGGGGGACAGGGTTACGAGCAGTACTTC
TRBJ1-5 TRBV10-1 TRBD1 NA 14 CASSELRTGGTQHF TGCGCCAGCAGTGAGTTACGGACAGGGGGCACCCAGCATTTT
TRBJ2-7 TRBV6-1 NA NA 13 CASSSGPRREQYF TGTGCCAGCAGTTCCGGGCCTCGTCGCGAGCAGTACTTC
TRBJ2-1 TRBV18 TRBD2 NA 15 CASSPSSGRVGEQFF TGTGCCAGCTCACCTTCGAGCGGGAGAGTCGGCGAGCAGTTCTTC
TRBJ2-3 TRBV2 TRBD1 NA 13 CASRQGGTDTQYF TGTGCCAGCAGACAGGGGGGCACAGATACGCAGTATTTT
TRBJ2-2 TRBV5-1 NA NA 15 CASSLADRDTGELFF TGCGCCAGCAGCTTGGCCGATAGGGACACCGGGGAGCTGTTTTTT
TRBJ2-7 TRBV28 NA NA 15 CASRGQRSYSYEQYF TGTGCCAGCCGCGGACAGCGCTCCTACTCCTACGAGCAGTACTTC
TRBJ1-4 TRBV19 NA few 14 CASSILGMGEKLFF TGTGCCAGTAGTATCCTGGGAATGGGAGAAAAACTGTTTTTT
TRBJ2-3 TRBV9 TRBD1 NA 15 CASSRSGGGTDTQYF TGTGCCAGCAGCCGCTCAGGGGGCGGGACAGATACGCAGTATTTT
TRBJ2-5 TRBV19 NA few 14 CASSISGIRETQYF TGTGCCAGTAGTATTTCAGGGATAAGAGAGACCCAGTACTTC
TRBJ2-7 TRBV6-1 NA once 13 CASSRTKDYEQYF TGTGCCAGCAGTCGGACTAAGGACTACGAGCAGTACTTC
TRBJ1-6 TRBV14 NA NA 14 CASSQVVGNSPLHF TGTGCCAGCAGCCAAGTAGTAGGGAATTCACCCCTCCACTTT
TRBJ1-5 TRBV6-6 NA NA 14 CASSQQGRNQPQHF TGTGCCAGCAGTCAACAGGGACGCAATCAGCCCCAGCATTTT
TRBJ2-7 TRBV6-1 TRBD2 few 15 CASSAGLAGRDEQYF TGTGCCAGCAGTGCGGGACTAGCGGGAAGAGACGAGCAGTACTTC
TRBJ2-1 TRBV14 TRBD2 NA 15 CASSQEPSGYNEQFF TGTGCCAGCAGCCAAGAGCCTAGCGGTTACAATGAGCAGTTCTTC
TRBJ2-1 TRBV5-1 NA NA 16 CASNSGIGSSYNEQFF TGCGCCAGCAATTCAGGGATCGGAAGCTCCTACAATGAGCAGTTCTTC
TRBJ2-3 TRBV11-2 NA NA 16 CASRSGGGRSTDTQYF TGTGCCAGCCGTTCCGGTGGCGGGCGAAGCACAGATACGCAGTATTTT
TRBJ1-1 TRBV10-3 TRBD1 NA 15 CAISDTGVMNTEAFF TGTGCCATCAGTGATACAGGGGTTATGAACACTGAAGCTTTCTTT
TRBJ2-1 TRBV7-2 TRBD2 NA 16 CASSSSSGSTNNEQFF TGTGCCAGCAGCTCCTCTAGCGGGAGTACCAACAATGAGCAGTTCTTC